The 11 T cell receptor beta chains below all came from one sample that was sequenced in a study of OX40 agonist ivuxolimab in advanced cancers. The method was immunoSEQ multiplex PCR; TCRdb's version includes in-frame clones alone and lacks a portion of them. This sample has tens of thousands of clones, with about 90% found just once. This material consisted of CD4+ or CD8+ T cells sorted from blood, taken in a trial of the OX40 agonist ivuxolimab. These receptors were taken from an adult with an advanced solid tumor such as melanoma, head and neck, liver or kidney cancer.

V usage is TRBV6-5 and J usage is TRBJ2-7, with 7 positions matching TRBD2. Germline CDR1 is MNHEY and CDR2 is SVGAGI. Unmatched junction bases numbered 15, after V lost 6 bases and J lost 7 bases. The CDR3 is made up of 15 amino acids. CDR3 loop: CASSPPGGSRGEQYF. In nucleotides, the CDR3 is TGTGCCAGCAGCCCACCGGGCGGGAGTCGAGGAGAGCAGTACTTC.

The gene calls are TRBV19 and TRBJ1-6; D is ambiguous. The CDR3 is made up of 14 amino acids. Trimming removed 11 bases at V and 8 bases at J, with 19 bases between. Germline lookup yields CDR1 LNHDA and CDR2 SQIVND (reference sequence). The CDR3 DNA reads TGTGCCGCTGGTGAGGGATCGATGGATTCACCCCTCCACTTT. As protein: CAAGEGSMDSPLHF.

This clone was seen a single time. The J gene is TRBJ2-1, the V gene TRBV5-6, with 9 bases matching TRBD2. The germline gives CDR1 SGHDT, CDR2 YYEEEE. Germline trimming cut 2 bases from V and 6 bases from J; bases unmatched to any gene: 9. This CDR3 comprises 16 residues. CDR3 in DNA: TGTGCCAGCAGCTTAACTAGCGGGCCCCACCCCAATGAGCAGTTCTTC. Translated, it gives CASSLTSGPHPNEQFF. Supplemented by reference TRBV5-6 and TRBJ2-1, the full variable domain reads DAGVTQSPTHLIKTRGQQVTLRCSPKSGHDTVSWYQQALGQGPQFIFQYYEEEERQRGNFPDRFSGHQFPNYSSELNVNALLLGDSALYLCASSLTSGPHPNEQFFGPGTRLTVL.

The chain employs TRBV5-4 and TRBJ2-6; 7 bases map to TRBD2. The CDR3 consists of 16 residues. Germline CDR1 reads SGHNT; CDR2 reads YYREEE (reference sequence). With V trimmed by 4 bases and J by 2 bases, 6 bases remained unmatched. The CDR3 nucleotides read TGTGCCAGCAGCCTGGGGGGAGGGGCTGGGGCCAACGTCCTGACTTTC. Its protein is CASSLGGGAGANVLTF.

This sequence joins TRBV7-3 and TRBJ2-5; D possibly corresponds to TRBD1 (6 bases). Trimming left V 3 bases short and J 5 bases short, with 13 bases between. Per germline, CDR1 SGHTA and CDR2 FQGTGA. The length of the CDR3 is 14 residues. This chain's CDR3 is CASSFQGSGETQYF. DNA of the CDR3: TGTGCCAGCAGCTTCCAGGGGTCGGGGGAGACCCAGTACTTC.

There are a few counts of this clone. CDR3 nucleotides: TGTGCCAGTAGTATCAGAGCTAACTATGGCTACACCTTC. This translates into CASSIRANYGYTF. V and J are TRBV19 and TRBJ1-2; D is uncertain. This CDR3 has 13 residues. Germline-derived CDR1 and CDR2 are LNHDA and SQIVND (reference sequence). Trimming stripped 3 bases from V and 0 bases from J, with 5 bases between.

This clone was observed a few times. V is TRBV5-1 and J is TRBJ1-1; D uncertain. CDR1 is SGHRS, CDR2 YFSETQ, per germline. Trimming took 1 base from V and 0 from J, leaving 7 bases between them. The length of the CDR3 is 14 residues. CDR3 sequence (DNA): TGCGCCAGCAGCTTGAATGGGTTGAACACTGAAGCTTTCTTT. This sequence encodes CASSLNGLNTEAFF. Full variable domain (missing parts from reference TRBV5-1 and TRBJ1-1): KAGVTQTPRYLIKTRGQQVTLSCSPISGHRSVSWYQQTPGQGLQFLFEYFSETQRNKGNFPGRFSGRQFSNSRSEMNVSTLELGDSALYLCASSLNGLNTEAFFGQGTRLTVV.

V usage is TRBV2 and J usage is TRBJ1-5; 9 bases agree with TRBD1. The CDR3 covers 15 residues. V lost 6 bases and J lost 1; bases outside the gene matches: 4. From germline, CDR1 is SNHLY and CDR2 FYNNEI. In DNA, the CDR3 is TGTGCCAGCAGAACCGGGACAGGGAGCAATCAGCCCCAGCATTTT. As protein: CASRTGTGSNQPQHF.

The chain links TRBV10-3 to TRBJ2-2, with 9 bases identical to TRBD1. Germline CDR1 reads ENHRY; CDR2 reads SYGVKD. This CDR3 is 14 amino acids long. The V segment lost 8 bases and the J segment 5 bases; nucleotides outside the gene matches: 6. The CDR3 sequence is CAIRGGTGTGELFF. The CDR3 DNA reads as TGTGCCATCCGGGGAGGGACAGGGACCGGGGAGCTGTTTTTT.

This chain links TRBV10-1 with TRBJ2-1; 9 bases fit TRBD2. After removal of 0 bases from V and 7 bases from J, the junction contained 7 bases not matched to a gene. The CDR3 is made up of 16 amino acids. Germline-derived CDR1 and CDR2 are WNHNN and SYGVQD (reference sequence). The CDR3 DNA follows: TGCGCCAGCAGTGAGTCCCCCCTAGCGGGACGGAATGAGCAGTTCTTC. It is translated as CASSESPLAGRNEQFF.

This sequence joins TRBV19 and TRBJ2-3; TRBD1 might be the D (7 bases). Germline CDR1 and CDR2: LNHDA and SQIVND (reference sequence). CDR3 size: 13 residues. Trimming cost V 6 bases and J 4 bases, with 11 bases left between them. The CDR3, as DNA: TGTGCCAGTAGACCCAGGGGGGCAGATACGCAGTATTTT. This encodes CASRPRGADTQYF.